This TCR beta chain is from a study of T-cell memory formation after mild COVID-19. Study-wide context: TCR clusters were mostly donor specific. Whole-study findings and limits: Memory sampled before infection contained some responding clones, suggesting cross-reactive memory joined. CD8+ contracting clones occupied EMRA, while CD4+ ones occupied mainly CM and EM.

5'RACE, which relied on constant-segment primers, yielded TCR alpha and TCR beta cDNA libraries carrying sample barcodes and UMIs. MiXCR, applied by TCRdb to the 5' RACE reads, yields one record per CDR3 protein. The sample yields around 250,000 distinct CDR3 sequences, 15% to 20% seen once. As concerns this clonotype: The antigen remains unidentified.

This CDR3 contains 13 residues. Between the trimmed V and J ends, which lost 6 bases and 4 bases, there was a span of 12 bases. CDR1 is MNHEY and CDR2 is SVGAGI in the germline V gene. Input material: PBMCs or a T cell subset sorted from them (not recorded which). The chain employs TRBV6-5 and TRBJ1-2; no clear D. This TCR was recovered from a man aged 18 to 29 who had mild COVID-19 (a few samples of this study predate the infection). Cell type and time point are not known. The CDR3 protein is CASRDEGFYGYTF. The CDR3 nucleotides are TGTGCCAGCAGGGATGAGGGTTTCTATGGCTACACCTTC.